This passage covers 2 T cell receptor beta chains from one sample sequenced in a study of blood T cell repertoires in COVID-19 (dated by TCRdb to the early 2020s). Library prep was done by the immunoSEQ multiplex PCR assay. TCRdb re-hosts the immuneACCESS table, in-frame sequences only. Its copies lack some clones; in the studies checked, an unresolved V gene accounts for under half of them, and the cause for the rest is not known. This sample lists some 250,000 clones; roughly nine tenths were detected once. The biggest ten clones account for about 12% of the sample. The sequenced sample consisted of peripheral blood. These receptors were obtained from a woman in her twenties or thirties with COVID-19, enrolled during active disease.

The chain combines TRBV7-6 with TRBJ1-1, with unresolved D. V lost 1 base, J lost 1 base, and 7 bases lay in between. This CDR3 is built from 14 residues. The germline gives CDR1 SGHVS, CDR2 FNYEAQ. CDR3 DNA sequence: TGTGCCAGCAGCTTAGTTGCGGGGAACACTGAAGCTTTCTTT. Translated: CASSLVAGNTEAFF.

The rearrangement uses TRBV14 and TRBJ1-1; TRBD1 matches 8 bases. This CDR3 is built from 16 residues. The trim removed 4 bases at V and 0 bases at J, leaving 7 bases unmatched. CDR1 SGHDN and CDR2 FVKESK come from the germline V gene. The CDR3 here is CASSRTGINMNTEAFF. CDR3 sequence (DNA): TGTGCCAGCAGCCGGACAGGGATTAACATGAACACTGAAGCTTTCTTT.